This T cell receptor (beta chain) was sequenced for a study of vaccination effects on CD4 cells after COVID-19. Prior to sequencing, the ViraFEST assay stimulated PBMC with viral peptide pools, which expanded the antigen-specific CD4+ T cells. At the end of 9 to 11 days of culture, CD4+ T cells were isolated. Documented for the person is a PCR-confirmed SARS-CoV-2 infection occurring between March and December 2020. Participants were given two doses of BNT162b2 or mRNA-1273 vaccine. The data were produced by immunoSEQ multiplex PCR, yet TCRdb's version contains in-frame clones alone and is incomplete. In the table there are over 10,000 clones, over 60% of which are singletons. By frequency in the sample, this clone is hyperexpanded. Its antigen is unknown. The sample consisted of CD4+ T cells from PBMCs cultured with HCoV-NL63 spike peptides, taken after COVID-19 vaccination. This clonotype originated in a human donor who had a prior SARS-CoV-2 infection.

The CDR3 nucleotides are TGTGCCATCAGGTCGGGTCAGGGGCTCACTGAAGCTTTCTTT. Amino acid sequence: CAIRSGQGLTEAFF. V usage is TRBV10-3 and J usage is TRBJ1-1; a weak D match, TRBD1 (6 bases). Germline values: CDR1 ENHRY, CDR2 SYGVKD. CDR3 size: 14 residues. Trimming stripped 6 bases from V and 4 bases from J, with 15 bases between.